These 31 T cell receptor beta chains were all obtained from the same sample, sequenced in a study of post-analysis software for immune sequencing data. Study-level findings and limits: Patients had higher frequencies than controls of roughly five TRBV segments, including TRBV5-6, TRBV5-1 and TRBV20-1.

Incorporated into the TCR beta cDNA libraries were unique molecular identifiers, which served to reduce PCR and sequencing biases. TCRdb re-derived calls from the PCR reads in MiXCR, one entry per CDR3 protein. Among hundreds of thousands of distinct CDR3 sequences listed, about 60% were seen once. For these TCRs, the target antigens are not known. The sample taken for sequencing was blood. The receptors were gathered from a girl aged 2 to 10 with multiple sclerosis.

V usage is TRBV29-1 and J usage is TRBJ2-5; D is uncertain. The germline V gene encodes CDR1 SQVTM and CDR2 ANQGSEA. This CDR3 spans 14 amino acids. The V end was cut by 1 base, the J end by 5 bases, with 14 bases between. DNA for the CDR3: TGCAGCGTTGAAGGTGGGCAGTCGGACGAGACCCAGTACTTC. Its protein product is CSVEGGQSDETQYF.

The V and J genes are TRBV7-2 and TRBJ2-5; D is possibly TRBD2 (5 bases). This CDR3 region has 16 residues. V was pared by 2 bases and J by 5 bases, with 18 bases between. Germline V gene sequence: CDR1 SGHTA, CDR2 FQGNSA. CDR3 sequence reads: CASSLSGISDLETQYF. The CDR3, as DNA: TGTGCCAGCAGCTTATCGGGGATCTCTGACTTGGAGACCCAGTACTTC.

The chain employs TRBV20-1 and TRBJ2-3; D ambiguous. The germline V gene encodes CDR1 DFQATT and CDR2 SNEGSKA (reference sequence). The CDR3 has 14 residues. The V and J ends lost 0 bases and 2 bases respectively, with 9 bases between them. This chain's CDR3 is CSAREGFLTDTQYF. The CDR3 region has the DNA TGCAGTGCTAGAGAGGGCTTCCTCACAGATACGCAGTATTTT.

Turning to this clonotype: Mismatch with germline at one junction end may stem from a read error. J is TRBJ1-2 and V is TRBV10-3; a possible D gene is TRBD1 (5 bases). Germline V gene sequence: CDR1 ENHRY, CDR2 SYGVKD. The CDR3 extends over 14 amino acids. The CDR3 sequence is CTISESRQLYGYTF. CDR3 bases: TGTACCATCAGTGAGTCCAGACAGCTCTATGGCTACACCTTC.

The chain is built from TRBV5-1 and TRBJ2-1; 8 bases are a match to TRBD1. Germline CDR1 is SGHRS and CDR2 is YFSETQ. This CDR3 comprises 16 residues. With V trimmed by 0 bases and J by 5 bases, 7 bases remained unmatched. CDR3 coding DNA: TGCGCCAGCAGCTTGGGGACAGGGTTGTACCACAATGAGCAGTTCTTC. Translating gives CASSLGTGLYHNEQFF. Filled out from reference TRBV5-1 and TRBJ2-1, the complete variable domain reads KAGVTQTPRYLIKTRGQQVTLSCSPISGHRSVSWYQQTPGQGLQFLFEYFSETQRNKGNFPGRFSGRQFSNSRSEMNVSTLELGDSALYLCASSLGTGLYHNEQFFGPGTRLTVL.

The genes are TRBV4-1 and TRBJ1-2; the D gene is possibly TRBD1 (5 bases). The germline V gene encodes CDR1 MGHRA and CDR2 YSYEKL. The germline V and J ends were trimmed by 4 bases and 8 bases, with 26 bases remaining between them. This CDR3 has 17 amino acids. CDR3 nucleotide sequence: TGCGCCAGCAGCCTTCTCCTCCCTCAGGGAGGACGGGGCGGCTACACCTTC. Its translation is CASSLLLPQGGRGGYTF.

A few counts support this clonotype. V usage is TRBV13 and J usage is TRBJ2-3; no clear D gene. V was trimmed by 2 bases and J by 1 base, leaving 7 bases between them. The length of the CDR3 is 14 residues. Germline V lookup: CDR1 PRHDT, CDR2 FYEKMQ (reference sequence). CDR3 sequence (DNA): TGTGCCAGCAGCTTACCAGTCGGCACAGATACGCAGTATTTT. This translates into CASSLPVGTDTQYF.

This clonotype was counted only a few times. The CDR3 sequence: CSVRTHNEQFF. The CDR3 region has the DNA TGCAGCGTCCGAACGCACAATGAGCAGTTCTTC. V is TRBV29-1 and J is TRBJ2-1; D gene unclear. V lost 6 bases to trimming and J lost 5 bases, with 8 bases between them. Germline values: CDR1 SQVTM, CDR2 ANQGSEA. The CDR3 consists of 11 residues.

The rearrangement uses TRBV11-3 and TRBJ2-7; 15 bases agree with TRBD2. The J call could be wrong; TRBJ2-5 is a better fit for the DNA end. This CDR3 has 16 amino acids. Germline assignment: CDR1 SGHNT and CDR2 YENEEA. CDR3 protein: CASSPRTSGGAKTQYF. CDR3 DNA sequence: TGTGCCAGCAGCCCTCGGACTAGCGGGGGGGCGAAGACCCAGTACTTC.

The V and J genes are TRBV7-9 and TRBJ1-5; D remains ambiguous. Germline V lookup: CDR1 SEHNR, CDR2 FQNEAQ (reference sequence). This CDR3 spans 14 amino acids. Trimming removed 4 bases at V and 6 bases at J, with 13 bases between. The CDR3 loop reads CASSSSGSSQPQHF. The DNA of the CDR3 is TGTGCCAGCAGCTCCAGCGGCAGTAGTCAGCCCCAGCATTTT.

The chain uses TRBV7-2 and TRBJ1-1; TRBD1 is a possible D gene (6 bases). The germline V gene has CDR1 SGHTA and CDR2 FQGNSA. Trimming pared 5 bases from V and 10 bases from J, leaving 17 bases between. The CDR3 sequence is 13 residues long. The CDR3 DNA reads as TGTGCCAGCAGCCTAGGGGGGAGGGAAGGAGCTTTCTTT. This codes for CASSLGGREGAFF.

The chain couples TRBV21-1 to TRBJ2-1; TRBD1 is taken as the D call from the table, unchecked against the DNA. TRBV21-1 is given as a pseudogene. The CDR3 spans 12 residues. The CDR3 DNA is TGTGCCAGCAAGGGGAAGCACAATGAGCAGTTCTTC. Its translation is CASKGKHNEQFF.

The chain employs TRBV29-1 and TRBJ2-4, with D unclear. The CDR3 has 12 amino acids. In germline, CDR1 is SQVTM, CDR2 ANQGSEA. Trimming took 4 bases from V and 4 from J, leaving 8 bases between them. The CDR3: CSVVGKKNIQYF. CDR3 coding DNA: TGCAGCGTTGTGGGGAAGAAAAACATTCAGTACTTC.

The J gene is TRBJ2-5, the V gene TRBV12-3 or TRBV12-4; TRBD1 matches at 9 bases. J gave up 5 bases and V 4 bases, and 8 bases lay outside the gene matches. This CDR3 spans 15 amino acids. DNA for the CDR3: TGTGCCAGCAGTTCATTACAGGGGGCGGGGGAGACCCAGTACTTC. It specifies CASSSLQGAGETQYF.

This clonotype was seen only a few times. The V gene is TRBV20-1, the J gene TRBJ1-2; TRBD1 matches 9 bases. The CDR3 is made up of 13 amino acids. V dropped 2 bases and J dropped 5; count of bases not matched to a gene: 3. Looked up from germline, CDR1 is DFQATT and CDR2 is SNEGSKA (reference sequence). As DNA, the CDR3 is TGCAGTGCTAGACGACAGGGGGGATATGGCTACACCTTC. This sequence encodes CSARRQGGYGYTF.

V is TRBV28 and J is TRBJ2-5; TRBD2 matches 9 bases. Germline CDR1 reads MDHEN; CDR2 reads SYDVKM. With V trimmed by 8 bases and J by 3 bases, 7 bases remained unmatched. The CDR3 contains 14 residues. The CDR3 DNA reads TGTGCCAGCGGTTCAAGACTAGCGGAAGAGACCCAGTACTTC. This gives the protein CASGSRLAEETQYF.

This clonotype showed up just once. The J gene is TRBJ2-3, the V gene TRBV6-2 or TRBV6-3, with 9 nucleotides matching TRBD2. CDR3 size: 17 residues. J was trimmed by 5 bases and V by 1 base; bases with no gene match: 10. Germline CDR1 is MNHEY and CDR2 is SVGEGT. The DNA for the CDR3 is TGTGCCAGCAGTTACTATGGTAGCGGGAGAGGAATAGATACGCAGTATTTT. Protein product: CASSYYGSGRGIDTQYF.

This clonotype came up a few times. This sequence joins TRBV20-1 and TRBJ1-2; D might be TRBD1 (5 bases). The ends were cut back, 1 base at V and 2 bases at J, with 14 bases in the middle. The CDR3 consists of 15 residues. The V gene's germline CDR1 is DFQATT and CDR2 SNEGSKA (reference sequence). In nucleotides, the CDR3 is TGCAGTGCTAGAGGACCCCGGGACGGCAACTATGGCTACACCTTC. This gives the protein CSARGPRDGNYGYTF.

The V and J genes are TRBV20-1 and TRBJ2-7, with D unclear. The V end lost 0 bases, the J end lost 6 bases, and 12 bases lay between the germline ends. Germline V gene lookup returns CDR1 DFQATT and CDR2 SNEGSKA (reference sequence). The CDR3 extends over 13 amino acids. The CDR3 protein is CSARDGQILEQYF. CDR3 bases: TGCAGTGCTAGAGATGGGCAGATTCTCGAGCAGTACTTC.

This clonotype was seen a few times. This chain joins TRBV14 and TRBJ2-7; a possible D gene is TRBD1 (5 bases). Between the trimmed V and J ends, which lost 3 bases and 2 bases, there was a span of 11 bases. CDR1 and CDR2 from the germline V gene are SGHDN and FVKESK. This CDR3 comprises 14 residues. The CDR3, as DNA: TGTGCCAGCAGCCATACGGACAATCCCTACGAGCAGTACTTC. Translation gives CASSHTDNPYEQYF.

The rearrangement links TRBV5-1 to TRBJ2-3; D possibly corresponds to TRBD2 (7 bases). Trimming stripped 3 bases from V and 1 base from J, with 18 bases between. CDR1 is SGHRS and CDR2 is YFSETQ in the germline V gene. CDR3 length: 17 residues. The CDR3 here is CASSSGPAGAGTDTQYF. CDR3 in DNA: TGCGCCAGCAGCTCCGGCCCTGCGGGGGCCGGCACAGATACGCAGTATTTT.

The chain recombines TRBV6-6 with TRBJ1-5; no reliable D call. Germline V lookup: CDR1 MNHNY, CDR2 SVGAGI (reference sequence). The length of the CDR3 is 13 residues. The V and J ends lost 4 bases and 11 bases respectively, with 15 bases between them. This CDR3 is CASSSRVGETQHF. The CDR3 DNA follows: TGTGCCAGCAGTTCTAGGGTCGGCGAGACCCAGCATTTT.

V and J are TRBV7-9 and TRBJ2-7, with a tentative D call TRBD1 (5 bases). Trimming cost V 5 bases and J 6 bases, with 8 bases left between them. Germline V gene lookup returns CDR1 SEHNR and CDR2 FQNEAQ (reference sequence). The CDR3 contains 11 residues. CDR3 bases: TGTGCCAGCAGCGAAGGGGTCGAGCAGTACTTC. Its translation is CASSEGVEQYF.

The J gene is TRBJ1-2, the V gene TRBV11-2; a weak D match, TRBD1 (5 bases). The CDR3 is made up of 13 amino acids. Trimming removed 0 bases from V and 7 bases from J, with 9 bases in between. Germline V gives CDR1 SGHAT, CDR2 FQNNGV. CDR3 region: CASSLDRVGGYTF. The CDR3 DNA follows: TGTGCCAGCAGCTTAGACAGGGTGGGTGGCTACACCTTC.

The rearrangement joins TRBV11-2 to TRBJ2-7; D may be TRBD1 (5 bases). V was pared by 3 bases and J by 0 bases, with 12 bases between. There are 15 residues in the CDR3. Germline CDR1 is SGHAT and CDR2 is FQNNGV. CDR3 in amino acids: CASSFGHLSSYEQYF. CDR3 in DNA: TGTGCCAGCAGCTTCGGACATCTATCCTCCTACGAGCAGTACTTC.

This clonotype has more than one count but fewer than ten. Here the CDR3 DNA reads TGTGCCACCAAAACTTTGGATCAGCCCCAGCATTTT. It is translated as CATKTLDQPQHF. The chain couples TRBV6-2 or TRBV6-3 to TRBJ1-5; D unresolved. With 10 bases removed from V and 5 bases from J, the gap between germline ends came to 12 bases. Germline V gene sequence: CDR1 MNHEY, CDR2 SVGEGT. This CDR3 contains 12 residues.

The J gene is TRBJ2-7, the V gene TRBV20-1; 8 nucleotides agree with TRBD1. The germline V gene has CDR1 DFQATT and CDR2 SNEGSKA (reference sequence). The J segment lost 4 bases and the V segment lost 3 bases, leaving 8 bases of the junction unmatched. The CDR3 contains 14 residues. The CDR3 DNA reads as TGCAGTGCTAGCGCAGGGGGCCTTGGTTACGAGCAGTACTTC. Its protein product is CSASAGGLGYEQYF.

The chain carries TRBV20-1 and TRBJ2-4; maybe TRBD2 (6 bases). Germline V gene sequence: CDR1 DFQATT, CDR2 SNEGSKA (reference sequence). Trimming took off 2 bases at V and 5 bases at J, with 19 bases between the two ends. The CDR3 is 16 residues long. Here the CDR3 reads CSARPTTGGYENIQYF. DNA of the CDR3: TGCAGTGCTAGACCCACTACCGGGGGATATGAAAACATTCAGTACTTC.

The chain recombines TRBV28 with TRBJ2-3, with TRBD1 matching over 8 bases. With V trimmed by 7 bases and J by 5 bases, 11 bases remained unmatched. CDR1 and CDR2 (germline): MDHEN, SYDVKM. The CDR3 has 15 residues. The CDR3 protein is CASTQGDRTIDTQYF. The DNA for the CDR3 is TGTGCCAGCACTCAGGGGGACAGGACCATAGATACGCAGTATTTT.

This clonotype showed up just a few times. The chain has TRBV7-2 and TRBJ1-1; D might be TRBD1 (6 bases). V shed 2 bases and J shed 0 bases, with 10 bases lying between them. This CDR3 is built from 15 residues. Germline V gene data show CDR1 as SGHTA and CDR2 as FQGNSA. CDR3 nucleotides: TGTGCCAGCAGCTTACAAGGGGGACTGAACACTGAAGCTTTCTTT. Protein: CASSLQGGLNTEAFF.

The rearrangement links TRBV5-1 to TRBJ2-1, with 8 bases that match TRBD2. The germline gives CDR1 SGHRS, CDR2 YFSETQ. Trimming at V came to 4 bases and at J to 5 bases, leaving 11 bases not matched to a gene. CDR3 length equals 16 residues. The CDR3 coding sequence is TGCGCCAGCAGCGACAAGCGGGAGTTGGCACACAATGAGCAGTTCTTC. Translated, it gives CASSDKRELAHNEQFF.